This record looks at one TCR beta chain sequence and its context. Its matching antigen is unknown. CDR3 size: 16 residues. V was pared by 4 bases and J by 4 bases, with 10 bases of the junction left unmatched. Germline V gene lookup returns CDR1 LGHDT and CDR2 YNNKEL (reference sequence). This sample is part of a study of T-cell reconstitution after alpha-beta-depleted transplantation in children. Notes on the study in general: When one year had passed after transplant, most T-cell counts and diversity came from newly produced T cells. Reportedly, alpha-beta T cells present about two months post-transplant originated from several hundred expanded clones of graft origin. TCRbeta diversity was high at day 60 in some patients (a result of surviving recipient T cells and thymic progenitors).

Preparing the TCRbeta library involved the use of unique molecular identifiers. One entry per CDR3 protein results from TCRdb running MiXCR on the PCR reads. The profile covers a few hundred thousand distinct CDR3 sequences, with roughly 23% appearing a single time and roughly 2.6% taken by the ten largest. The material sequenced was PBMCs, taken before TCRalphabeta/CD19-depleted stem cell transplant. The rearrangement links TRBV3-1 to TRBJ2-5, with 9 bases matching TRBD2. The sequence derives from a girl under 10 years old with Fanconi anemia, due to receive a stem cell transplant. The CDR3 sequence is CASSPTGGGRVETQYF. In DNA, the CDR3 is TGTGCCAGCAGCCCGACAGGTGGCGGGAGGGTAGAGACCCAGTACTTC.